This passage covers 20 T cell receptor beta chains from one sample sequenced in a study of blood T cell repertoires in COVID-19. This table comes from immunoSEQ multiplex PCR, and its TCRdb copy is limited to in-frame clones, with some not included. This repertoire shows 100,000 to 150,000 clones, around 80% found once; its top ten account for about a sixth. Source material: peripheral blood. These TCRs come from a man younger than 40 with COVID-19, enrolled during active disease.

The chain uses TRBV9 and TRBJ2-1; perhaps TRBD1 as D (6 bases). Trimming pared 4 bases from V and 5 bases from J, leaving 19 bases between. Germline CDR1 is SGDLS and CDR2 is YYNGEE. This CDR3 has 16 amino acids. CDR3: CASSSRQAKDHNEQFF. The CDR3 nucleotides read TGTGCCAGCAGCTCTCGACAGGCAAAGGATCACAATGAGCAGTTCTTC.

CDR3 bases: TGTGCCACCAGCAGAGCCTGGACTAGCGGGAGGGTCGACGAGCAGTACTTC. Translated, it gives CATSRAWTSGRVDEQYF. The chain uses TRBV15 and TRBJ2-7; TRBD2 matches 15 bases. Germline V gene lookup returns CDR1 LNHNV and CDR2 YYDKDF (reference sequence). This CDR3 has 17 residues. The ends lost 1 base at V and 5 bases at J; junction bases unmatched: 6.

The chain couples TRBV2 to TRBJ1-2; perhaps TRBD1 as D (6 bases). V dropped 4 bases and J dropped 7 bases, with 19 bases sitting between them. The germline V gene encodes CDR1 SNHLY and CDR2 FYNNEI. This CDR3 is built from 15 residues. The CDR3 loop is CASSVDSTGLSGYTF. CDR3 bases: TGTGCCAGCAGTGTAGATAGTACAGGGCTCAGTGGCTACACCTTC.

The genes are TRBV21-1 and TRBJ1-4; TRBD1 is the table's D call, not checked against the DNA. TRBV21-1 is reported as a pseudogene. CDR3 size: 17 residues. CDR3 loop: CARCPGGQEVTNEKLFF. The CDR3 region has the DNA TGTGCCAGATGCCCAGGGGGGCAAGAGGTCACTAATGAAAAACTGTTTTTT.

The chain has TRBV7-2 and TRBJ2-1; maybe TRBD2 (6 bases). CDR1 is SGHTA and CDR2 is FQGNSA in the germline V gene. The CDR3 runs to 14 residues. The V gene lost 5 bases and the J gene lost 10 bases, with 18 bases spanning the gap. The CDR3 sequence: CASSRNAGRKEQFF. For the CDR3, the DNA is TGTGCCAGCAGCCGCAATGCGGGACGGAAAGAGCAGTTCTTC.

The chain employs TRBV7-3 and TRBJ1-5, with 9 bases identical to TRBD1. The CDR3 is 18 amino acids. Unmatched junction bases numbered 12, after V lost 4 bases and J lost 2 bases. Germline assignment: CDR1 SGHTA and CDR2 FQGTGA. The CDR3 nucleotides read TGTGCCAGCAGCTCCGTCTCGGACAGGGGAGGTGGCAATCAGCCCCAGCATTTT. It yields the protein CASSSVSDRGGGNQPQHF.

The chain joins TRBV7-8 to TRBJ2-2; D ambiguous. The CDR3 is 14 amino acids. Germline CDR1 and CDR2: SGHVS and FQNEAQ. Trimming stripped 1 base from V and 8 bases from J, with 11 bases between. DNA for the CDR3: TGTGCCAGCAGCTTAGACTACTCCCGTGGGGAGCTGTTTTTT. This gives the protein CASSLDYSRGELFF.

The rearrangement uses TRBV5-8 and TRBJ2-2; possible D gene TRBD1, 5 bases. Trimming took off 3 bases at V and 4 bases at J, with 7 bases between the two ends. The CDR3 has 13 amino acids. CDR1 and CDR2 from the germline V gene are SGHTS and YDEGEE. As DNA, the CDR3 is TGTGCCAGCAGCTCAGGGCTCACCGGGGAGCTGTTTTTT. The encoded protein is CASSSGLTGELFF.

V usage is TRBV6-5 and J usage is TRBJ1-1; 8 positions match TRBD1. Unmatched junction bases numbered 3, after V lost 6 bases and J lost 0 bases. This CDR3 is 14 amino acids long. Germline V lookup: CDR1 MNHEY, CDR2 SVGAGI. CDR3 sequence: CASSVDRVNTEAFF. CDR3 sequence (DNA): TGTGCCAGCAGCGTGGACAGGGTGAACACTGAAGCTTTCTTT.

The J gene is TRBJ1-5, the V gene TRBV28; 10 nucleotides agree with TRBD1. The CDR3 extends over 15 amino acids. Trimming took 6 bases from V and 7 from J; bases not matched to a gene: 9. Germline V lookup: CDR1 MDHEN, CDR2 SYDVKM. This CDR3 is CASRGDRGRRQPQHF. The CDR3 region has the DNA TGTGCCAGCAGGGGCGACAGGGGGCGCAGGCAGCCCCAGCATTTT.

The chain couples TRBV19 to TRBJ1-1; D not certain. This CDR3 region has 13 residues. Germline-derived CDR1 and CDR2 are LNHDA and SQIVND (reference sequence). V dropped 6 bases and J dropped 6 bases, with 14 bases sitting between them. The CDR3 loop is CASSIFERAEAFF. In DNA form, the CDR3 reads TGTGCCAGTAGCATCTTCGAGAGGGCTGAAGCTTTCTTT.

Only one count was recorded for this clone. V is TRBV4-1 and J is TRBJ1-4; D not resolved. The CDR3 totals 16 residues. Germline V CDR1 and CDR2: MGHRA, YSYEKL. Trimming left V 3 bases short and J 5 bases short, with 16 bases between. The CDR3, as DNA: TGCGCCAGCAGCCATACTTCCGGGGTCTGGAATGAAAAACTGTTTTTT. Protein: CASSHTSGVWNEKLFF.

The V gene is TRBV24-1, the J gene TRBJ2-5; 11 nucleotides align to TRBD1. The CDR3 consists of 15 residues. V shed 0 bases and J 5 bases; nucleotides not matched to a gene: 1. Germline CDR1 is KGHDR and CDR2 is SFDVKD. The CDR3 coding sequence is TGTGCCACCAGTGATTTGGGGACAGGGGGGGAGACCCAGTACTTC. It encodes CATSDLGTGGETQYF.

The chain combines TRBV6-5 with TRBJ2-7; 9 bases are a match to TRBD1. The CDR3 runs 15 residues. Looked up from germline, CDR1 is MNHEY and CDR2 is SVGAGI. Trimming removed 5 bases from V and 9 bases from J; junction bases left unmatched: 14. The CDR3 loop is CASSSRGTGNPAQYF. The DNA for the CDR3 is TGTGCCAGCAGTAGTCGGGGGACAGGGAATCCCGCGCAGTACTTC.

This rearrangement joins TRBV7-9 to TRBJ1-1; perhaps TRBD1 as D (6 bases). The germline CDR1 and CDR2 sequences are SEHNR and FQNEAQ (reference sequence). The CDR3 is made up of 15 amino acids. The ends were cut back, 4 bases at V and 1 base at J, with 13 bases in the middle. In DNA, the CDR3 is TGTGCCAGCAGCTCTGCCGGGACAACGAACACTGAAGCTTTCTTT. Translating it yields CASSSAGTTNTEAFF.

This clone was picked up a small number of times. J is TRBJ1-2 and V is TRBV4-3, with 7 positions matching TRBD1. Germline loops: CDR1 LGHNA, CDR2 YSLEER. The junction had 3 bases not matched to a gene; V was cut back by 0 bases and J by 5 bases. The CDR3 totals 14 residues. CDR3 in DNA: TGCGCCAGCAGCCAAGAAGAGGGACAGTATGGCTACACCTTC. Encoded protein: CASSQEEGQYGYTF.

The chain is built from TRBV5-5 and TRBJ1-2; possible D gene TRBD1, 5 bases. Per the germline V gene, CDR1 is SGHKS and CDR2 is YYEKEE (reference sequence). This CDR3 spans 16 amino acids. With 0 bases removed from V and 4 bases from J, the gap between germline ends came to 16 bases. Here the CDR3 DNA reads TGTGCCAGCAGCTTGGGGACAAGGGTAGGGTCCTATGGCTACACCTTC. Translating it yields CASSLGTRVGSYGYTF.

The V and J genes are TRBV11-3 and TRBJ1-1; D not resolved. The CDR3 totals 14 residues. V was trimmed by 5 bases and J by 3 bases, leaving 13 bases between them. Germline CDR1 and CDR2: SGHNT and YENEEA. The CDR3 sequence: CASSPLGGYTEAFF. CDR3 bases: TGTGCCAGCAGCCCCTTAGGAGGGTACACTGAAGCTTTCTTT.

The V and J genes are TRBV19 and TRBJ2-4, with D possibly TRBD1 on 8 matching bases. Deletions cut 5 bases from V and 3 bases from J, with 17 bases between. CDR1 is LNHDA, CDR2 SQIVND, per germline (reference sequence). CDR3 length: 16 amino acids. The CDR3 DNA is TGTGCCAGTAGTCGACGACAGGGGACTATCAAAAACATTCAGTACTTC. Protein: CASSRRQGTIKNIQYF.

The chain links TRBV28 to TRBJ2-7; 7 bases match TRBD2. Germline trimming cut 7 bases from V and 6 bases from J; bases unmatched to any gene: 6. This CDR3 spans 12 amino acids. Germline loops: CDR1 MDHEN, CDR2 SYDVKM. The CDR3 nucleotides read TGTGCCAGCACGGGCGGGAGCCCCGAGCAGTACTTC. This sequence encodes CASTGGSPEQYF. The variable domain in full, with the rest retrieved from reference TRBV28 and TRBJ2-7, is DVKVTQSSRYLVKRTGEKVFLECVQDMDHENMFWYRQDPGLGLRLIYFSYDVKMKEKGDIPEGYSVSREKKERFSLILESASTNQTSMYLCASTGGSPEQYFGPGTRLTVT.